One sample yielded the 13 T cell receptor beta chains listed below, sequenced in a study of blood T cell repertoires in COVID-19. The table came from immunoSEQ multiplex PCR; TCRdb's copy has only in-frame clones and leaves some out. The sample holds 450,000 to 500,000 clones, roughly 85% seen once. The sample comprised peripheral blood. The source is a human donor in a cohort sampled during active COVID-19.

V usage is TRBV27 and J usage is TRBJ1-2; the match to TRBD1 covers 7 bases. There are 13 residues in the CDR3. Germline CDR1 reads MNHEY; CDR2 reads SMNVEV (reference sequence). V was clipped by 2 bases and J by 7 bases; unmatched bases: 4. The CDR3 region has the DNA TGTGCCAGCAGTTTAGGCCCAGGGGGTGGCTACACCTTC. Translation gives CASSLGPGGGYTF.

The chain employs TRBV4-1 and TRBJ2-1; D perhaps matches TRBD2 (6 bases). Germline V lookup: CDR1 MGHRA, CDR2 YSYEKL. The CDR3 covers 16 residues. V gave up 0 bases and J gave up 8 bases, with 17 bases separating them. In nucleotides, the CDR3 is TGCGCCAGCAGCCAAGATGGGGGGACCCTGGTCCATGAGCAGTTCTTC. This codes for CASSQDGGTLVHEQFF.

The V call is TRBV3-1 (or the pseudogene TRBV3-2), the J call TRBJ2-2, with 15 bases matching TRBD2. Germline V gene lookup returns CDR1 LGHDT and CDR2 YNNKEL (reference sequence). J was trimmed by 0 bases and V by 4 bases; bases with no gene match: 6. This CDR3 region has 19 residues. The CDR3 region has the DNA TGTGCCAGCAGCCTGCCGGGACTAGCGGGAGGATCGAACACCGGGGAGCTGTTTTTT. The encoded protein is CASSLPGLAGGSNTGELFF.

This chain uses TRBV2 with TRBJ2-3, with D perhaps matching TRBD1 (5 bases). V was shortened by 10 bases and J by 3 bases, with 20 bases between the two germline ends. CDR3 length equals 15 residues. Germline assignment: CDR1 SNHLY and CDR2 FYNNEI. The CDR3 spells CATTQQGGETDTQYF. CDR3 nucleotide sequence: TGTGCCACCACTCAGCAGGGTGGGGAAACAGATACGCAGTATTTT.

The DNA for the CDR3 is TGTGCCACCAGTGATCCCGGACAGGGGGACAGGGAGACCCAGTACTTC. Its protein product is CATSDPGQGDRETQYF. The rearrangement joins TRBV24-1 to TRBJ2-5, with 10 bases fitting TRBD1. V shed 3 bases, J shed 5 bases, and the junction held 8 bases outside the gene matches. The CDR3 runs to 16 residues. Germline-derived CDR1 and CDR2 are KGHDR and SFDVKD.

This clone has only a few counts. CDR3 amino acids: CATSRDPRYGYTF. The CDR3 nucleotides read TGTGCCACCAGCAGAGATCCGCGGTATGGCTACACCTTC. The chain links TRBV15 to TRBJ1-2; D call uncertain. The CDR3 covers 13 residues. CDR1 LNHNV and CDR2 YYDKDF come from the germline V gene (reference sequence). The V end was cut by 0 bases, the J end by 5 bases, with 7 bases between.

The CDR3 DNA reads as TGTGCCAGCAGCCAAGATGCGGGAGGGCCAGGAAAGACCCAGTACTTC. Translating gives CASSQDAGGPGKTQYF. The J gene is TRBJ2-5, the V gene TRBV3-1 (or the pseudogene TRBV3-2); TRBD2 agrees at 9 bases. Trimming at V came to 0 bases and at J to 6 bases, leaving 8 bases not matched to a gene. CDR1 is LGHDT, CDR2 YNNKEL, per germline (reference sequence). The length of the CDR3 is 16 residues.

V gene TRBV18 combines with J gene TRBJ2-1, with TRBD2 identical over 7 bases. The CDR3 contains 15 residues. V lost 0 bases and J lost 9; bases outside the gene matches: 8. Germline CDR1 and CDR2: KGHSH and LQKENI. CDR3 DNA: TGTGCCAGCTCACCACCGGTGCGGGAGTTAGGTGAGCAGTTCTTC. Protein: CASSPPVRELGEQFF.

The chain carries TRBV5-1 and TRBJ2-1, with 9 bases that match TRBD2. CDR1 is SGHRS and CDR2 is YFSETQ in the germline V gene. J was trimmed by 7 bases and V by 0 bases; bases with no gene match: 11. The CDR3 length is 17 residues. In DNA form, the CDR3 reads TGCGCCAGCAGCTTGGTAGCGGCGGGAGGGCCGGGAAATGAGCAGTTCTTC. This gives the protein CASSLVAAGGPGNEQFF.

Here the CDR3 DNA reads TGTGCCACCAGCAGAGGCCGCCGACAGGAGTATAATTCACCCCTCCACTTT. Its translation: CATSRGRRQEYNSPLHF. V is TRBV15 and J is TRBJ1-6, with D perhaps TRBD1 (6 bases). V shed 1 base and J shed 4 bases, with 14 bases lying between them. Germline V gives CDR1 LNHNV, CDR2 YYDKDF (reference sequence). This CDR3 region has 17 residues.

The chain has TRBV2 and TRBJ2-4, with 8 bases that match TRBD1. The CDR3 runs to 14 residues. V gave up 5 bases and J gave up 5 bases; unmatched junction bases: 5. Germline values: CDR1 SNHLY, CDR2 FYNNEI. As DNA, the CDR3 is TGTGCCAGCAGTCCGGACAGGGTCCAAAACATTCAGTACTTC. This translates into CASSPDRVQNIQYF. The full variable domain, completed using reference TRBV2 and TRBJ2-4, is EPEVTQTPSHQVTQMGQEVILRCVPISNHLYFYWYRQILGQKVEFLVSFYNNEISEKSEIFDDQFSVERPDGSNFTLKIRSTKLEDSAMYFCASSPDRVQNIQYFGAGTRLSVL.

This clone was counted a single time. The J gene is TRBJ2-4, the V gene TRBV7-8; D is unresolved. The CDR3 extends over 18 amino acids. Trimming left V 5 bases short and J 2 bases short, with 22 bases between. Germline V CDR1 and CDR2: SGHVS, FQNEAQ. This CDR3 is CASSRSAAASTTKNIQYF. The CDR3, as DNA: TGTGCCAGCAGCCGTTCCGCGGCAGCGAGCACTACCAAAAACATTCAGTACTTC.

Here the CDR3 reads CASSFSGFPDTQYF. The DNA for the CDR3 is TGTGCCAGCAGCTTCTCGGGTTTCCCAGATACGCAGTATTTT. The chain is built from TRBV7-2 and TRBJ2-3; D remains ambiguous. The germline gives CDR1 SGHTA, CDR2 FQGNSA. V was shortened by 3 bases and J by 4 bases, with 11 bases between the two germline ends. CDR3 length equals 14 residues. The complete variable domain, with remaining parts taken from reference TRBV7-2 and TRBJ2-3, reads GAGVSQSPSNKVTEKGKDVELRCDPISGHTALYWYRQSLGQGLEFLIYFQGNSAPDKSGLPSDRFSAERTGGSVSTLTIQRTQQEDSAVYLCASSFSGFPDTQYFGPGTRLTVL.